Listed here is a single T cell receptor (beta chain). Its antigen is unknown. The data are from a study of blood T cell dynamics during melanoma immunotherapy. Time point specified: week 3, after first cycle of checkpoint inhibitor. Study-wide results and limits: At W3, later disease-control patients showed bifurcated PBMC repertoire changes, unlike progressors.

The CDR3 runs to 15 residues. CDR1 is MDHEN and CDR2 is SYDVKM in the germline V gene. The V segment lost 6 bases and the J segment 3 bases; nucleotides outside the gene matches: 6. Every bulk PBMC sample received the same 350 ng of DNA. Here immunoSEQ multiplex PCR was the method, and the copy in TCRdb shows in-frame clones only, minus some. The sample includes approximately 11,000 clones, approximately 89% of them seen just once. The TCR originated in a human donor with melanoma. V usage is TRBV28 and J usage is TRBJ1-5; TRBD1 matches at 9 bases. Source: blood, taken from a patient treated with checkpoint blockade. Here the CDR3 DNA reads TGTGCCAGCAGCCCTGGGGACAGGGACAATCAGCCCCAGCATTTT. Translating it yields CASSPGDRDNQPQHF.